This entry describes one TCR beta chain. Its antigen is still unknown. Germline CDR1 and CDR2: SNHLY and FYNNEI. The CDR3 loop spans 15 amino acids. The J segment lost 4 bases and the V segment lost 6 bases, leaving 8 bases of the junction unmatched. Produced via immunoSEQ multiplex PCR; TCRdb's table is partial and in-frame only. The sample includes 100,000 to 120,000 clones, 89% of them seen just once. The data are from a study of PD-1 blockade in classical Hodgkin lymphoma. Study in general: Intravenous nivolumab at 3 mg/kg was given to patients every 2 weeks. General study points: Newly diagnosed and completely responding patients shared comparable baseline diversity. Reported findings placed baseline TCR diversity lower in newly diagnosed patients (compared with healthy donors).

Each patient relapsed following autologous stem cell transplantation, and prior brentuximab vedotin exposure differed. Best response was recorded as complete response, partial response or progressive disease. The starting material was peripheral blood mononuclear cells (PBMCs), obtained before the second cycle of nivolumab. The gene calls are TRBV2 and TRBJ1-4; 7 bases map to TRBD1. The clonotype comes from a human donor with classical Hodgkin lymphoma. The CDR3 sequence: CASRKTGPSNEKLFF. The CDR3 bases are TGTGCCAGCAGGAAGACAGGGCCGAGTAATGAAAAACTGTTTTTT.